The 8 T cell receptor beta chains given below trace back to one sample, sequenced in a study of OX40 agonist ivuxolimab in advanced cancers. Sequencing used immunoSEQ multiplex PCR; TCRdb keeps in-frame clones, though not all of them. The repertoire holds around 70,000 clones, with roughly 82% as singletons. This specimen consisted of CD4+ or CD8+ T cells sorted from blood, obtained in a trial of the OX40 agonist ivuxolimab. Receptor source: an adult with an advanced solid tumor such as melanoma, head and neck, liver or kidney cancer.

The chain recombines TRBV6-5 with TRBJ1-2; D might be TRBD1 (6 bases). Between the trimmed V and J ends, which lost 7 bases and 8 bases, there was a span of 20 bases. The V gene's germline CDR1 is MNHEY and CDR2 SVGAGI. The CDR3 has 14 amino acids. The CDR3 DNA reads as TGTGCCAGCATTAAGGGACACTCCTCGGACGGCTACACCTTC. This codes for CASIKGHSSDGYTF.

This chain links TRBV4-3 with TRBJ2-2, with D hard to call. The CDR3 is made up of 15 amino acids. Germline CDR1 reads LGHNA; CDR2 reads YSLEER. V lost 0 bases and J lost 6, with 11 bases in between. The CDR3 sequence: CASSQDLGNPGELFF. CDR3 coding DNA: TGCGCCAGCAGCCAAGATTTGGGAAACCCCGGGGAGCTGTTTTTT.

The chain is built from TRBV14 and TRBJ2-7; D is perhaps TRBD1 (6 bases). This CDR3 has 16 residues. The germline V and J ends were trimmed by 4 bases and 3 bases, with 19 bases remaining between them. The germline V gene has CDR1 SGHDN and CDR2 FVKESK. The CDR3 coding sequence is TGTGCCAGCAGCCTAGTTTGGGGGCCCCTTAACTACGAGCAGTACTTC. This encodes CASSLVWGPLNYEQYF.

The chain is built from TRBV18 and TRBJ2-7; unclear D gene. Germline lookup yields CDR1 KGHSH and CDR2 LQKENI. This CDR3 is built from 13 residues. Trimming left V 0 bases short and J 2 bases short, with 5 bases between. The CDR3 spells CASSPPSPYEQYF. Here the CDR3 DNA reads TGTGCCAGCTCACCACCCTCCCCCTACGAGCAGTACTTC.

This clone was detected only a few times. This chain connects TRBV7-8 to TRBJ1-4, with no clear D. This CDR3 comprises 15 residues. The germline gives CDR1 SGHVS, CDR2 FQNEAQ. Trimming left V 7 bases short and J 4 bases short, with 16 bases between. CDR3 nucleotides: TGTGCCAGCACTCTAATGGGTGGAGATAATGAAAAACTGTTTTTT. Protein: CASTLMGGDNEKLFF.

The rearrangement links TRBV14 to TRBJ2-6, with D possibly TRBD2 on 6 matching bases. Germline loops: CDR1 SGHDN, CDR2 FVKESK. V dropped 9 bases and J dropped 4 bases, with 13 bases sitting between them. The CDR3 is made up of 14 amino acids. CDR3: CASGMGGGANVLTF. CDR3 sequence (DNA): TGTGCCAGTGGAATGGGAGGCGGGGCCAACGTCCTGACTTTC.

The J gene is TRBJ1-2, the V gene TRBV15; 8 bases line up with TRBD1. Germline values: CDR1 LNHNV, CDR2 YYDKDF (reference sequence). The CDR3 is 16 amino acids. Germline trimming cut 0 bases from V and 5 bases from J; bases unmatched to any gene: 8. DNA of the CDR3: TGTGCCACCAGCAGAGATCCCCAGGGGGCATCTTATGGCTACACCTTC. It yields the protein CATSRDPQGASYGYTF.

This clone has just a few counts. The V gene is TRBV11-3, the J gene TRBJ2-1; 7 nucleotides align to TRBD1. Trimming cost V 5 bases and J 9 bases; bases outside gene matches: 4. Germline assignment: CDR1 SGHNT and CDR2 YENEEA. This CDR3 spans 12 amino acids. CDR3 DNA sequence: TGTGCCAGCAGCCAAAACAGGGGTGAGCAGTTCTTC. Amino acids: CASSQNRGEQFF.